The clone carrying this T cell receptor beta chain was counted ten times or more. Its antigen is not known. This record comes from a study of T cells in Graves' hyperthyroidism and ophthalmopathy. Overall study context: Prior to any treatment, at the point of initial diagnosis, peripheral blood was collected.

TCR beta CDR3 sequences were amplified from RNA transcripts. The HTBI set primed first-round TCR CDR3 RT-PCR. TCRdb re-analysed the multiplex PCR reads in MiXCR, keeping a single row per CDR3 protein. Counted here are about 330,000 distinct CDR3 sequences, roughly 13% occurring once; the ten biggest clones make up 34%. The source of the PBMCs was 8.5 to 10 ml of fresh peripheral blood. Whole-study findings and limits: Most clonotypes expanded in thyroid above 0.001 were likewise present in blood.

From germline, CDR1 is MNHEY and CDR2 SMNVEV (reference sequence). This CDR3 region has 15 residues. Unmatched junction bases numbered 6, after V lost 6 bases and J lost 6 bases. The gene calls are TRBV27 and TRBJ2-6, with 9 bases fitting TRBD1. Sequenced input: blood. The receptor was isolated from a woman in her thirties or forties with Graves' ophthalmopathy. The CDR3 DNA reads TGTGCCAGCAGCCGGGGACAGGGAGCGGCCAACGTCCTGACTTTC. It yields the protein CASSRGQGAANVLTF. The full variable domain, its missing parts supplied by reference TRBV27 and TRBJ2-6, is EAQVTQNPRYLITVTGKKLTVTCSQNMNHEYMSWYRQDPGLGLRQIYYSMNVEVTDKGDVPEGYKVSRKEKRNFPLILESPSPNQTSLYFCASSRGQGAANVLTFGAGSRLTVL.